A single sample is the source of the 27 T cell receptor beta chains below, sequenced in a study of shared clonotypes between healthy human individuals. The table came from immunoSEQ multiplex PCR; TCRdb's copy has only in-frame clones and leaves some out. The table lists roughly 1,100,000 clones, around 74% of them singletons. Sequenced sample: memory CD4+ T cells sorted from blood. Sample subset: CD45RA-negative fraction. All receptors come from a man aged 18 to 30 in good health.

The chain uses TRBV7-8 and TRBJ2-1; the match to TRBD2 covers 9 bases. Germline values: CDR1 SGHVS, CDR2 FQNEAQ. This CDR3 comprises 16 residues. The J segment lost 2 bases and the V segment lost 2 bases, leaving 4 bases of the junction unmatched. The CDR3 sequence is CASSLFSSGTYNEQFF. Here the CDR3 DNA reads TGTGCCAGCAGCTTATTTTCTAGCGGGACCTACAATGAGCAGTTCTTC.

V gene TRBV2 combines with J gene TRBJ2-5; D perhaps matches TRBD1 (6 bases). The germline gives CDR1 SNHLY, CDR2 FYNNEI. The CDR3 consists of 14 residues. V lost 2 bases to trimming and J lost 5 bases, with 12 bases between them. CDR3 in amino acids: CASSERTVKETQYF. Written as DNA, the CDR3 is TGTGCCAGCAGTGAAAGGACAGTCAAGGAGACCCAGTACTTC.

This clone was seen only once. V gene TRBV5-4 combines with J gene TRBJ2-5; D call uncertain. CDR1 and CDR2 (germline): SGHNT, YYREEE (reference sequence). The V end lost 4 bases, the J end lost 5 bases, and 12 bases lay between the germline ends. CDR3 length equals 13 residues. This CDR3 reads CASSIYSGETQYF. The CDR3 DNA is TGTGCCAGCAGCATTTATAGTGGCGAGACCCAGTACTTC.

The V and J genes are TRBV6-1 and TRBJ1-2; no reliable D call. Per the germline V gene, CDR1 is MNHNS and CDR2 is SASEGT. CDR3 length: 14 amino acids. The chain's CDR3 is CATLSGDSNYGYTF. In DNA, the CDR3 is TGTGCAACCCTTTCAGGAGACTCAAACTATGGCTACACCTTC.

The sample holds a few counts of this clone. The chain joins TRBV7-2 to TRBJ2-7, with a tentative D call TRBD2 (5 bases). The V gene's germline CDR1 is SGHTA and CDR2 FQGNSA. Trimming removed 6 bases at V and 1 base at J, with 19 bases between. The CDR3 length is 16 residues. The CDR3 DNA is TGTGCCAGCAGACCCGCCAGCGGACCATTATCCTACGAGCAGTACTTC. Its protein is CASRPASGPLSYEQYF.

This sequence joins TRBV6-1 and TRBJ2-5, with TRBD1 matching over 10 bases. Germline V lookup: CDR1 MNHNS, CDR2 SASEGT. This CDR3 has 13 amino acids. Trimming removed 11 bases from V and 1 base from J; junction bases left unmatched: 4. The CDR3 spells CASRTGGQETQYF. The CDR3 bases are TGTGCCTCTCGGACAGGGGGCCAAGAGACCCAGTACTTC.

The rearrangement uses TRBV5-4 and TRBJ2-2, with D perhaps given as TRBD1 or TRBD2 (6 bases each). Per germline, CDR1 SGHNT and CDR2 YYREEE (reference sequence). Trimming took off 4 bases at V and 6 bases at J, with 16 bases between the two ends. The CDR3 runs to 15 residues. The CDR3 region is CASSRGLVDPGELFF. The CDR3 region has the DNA TGTGCCAGCAGCCGGGGGCTAGTTGACCCCGGGGAGCTGTTTTTT.

The genes are TRBV19 and TRBJ2-7; 9 bases agree with TRBD1. Trimming took 6 bases from V and 5 from J; bases not matched to a gene: 11. CDR1 is LNHDA and CDR2 is SQIVND in the germline V gene (reference sequence). This CDR3 has 15 amino acids. The CDR3 sequence is CASSDQQGARNEQYF. The CDR3 DNA sequence: TGTGCCAGTAGCGATCAACAGGGGGCTAGGAACGAGCAGTACTTC.

Written as DNA, the CDR3 is TGTGCCAGCAGCTCGACAGCCGCCACCGGGGAGCTGTTTTTT. Amino acid sequence: CASSSTAATGELFF. The chain couples TRBV7-2 to TRBJ2-2; a weak D match, TRBD1 (5 bases). This CDR3 is built from 14 residues. Germline lookup yields CDR1 SGHTA and CDR2 FQGNSA. Trimming pared 4 bases from V and 4 bases from J, leaving 10 bases between.

The genes are TRBV6-5 and TRBJ2-5; D is possibly TRBD1 or TRBD2 (5 bases each). Deletions cut 7 bases from V and 5 bases from J, with 14 bases between. Germline CDR1 reads MNHEY; CDR2 reads SVGAGI. This CDR3 has 13 amino acids. The CDR3, as DNA: TGTGCCAGCAATTTGGGGGAATCGGAGACCCAGTACTTC. Translating it yields CASNLGESETQYF.

In DNA form, the CDR3 reads TGTGCCAGCAGCCTAGCGGGACAGGGGACCCAAGAGACCCAGTACTTC. Translated: CASSLAGQGTQETQYF. The rearrangement uses TRBV21-1 and TRBJ2-5; TRBD1, the table's D call, lacks a check against the DNA. TRBV21-1 is designated a pseudogene. The CDR3 totals 16 residues.

CDR3 region: CATSREETGRQPQHF. The CDR3 DNA is TGTGCCACCAGCAGAGAGGAGACAGGGAGGCAGCCCCAGCATTTT. The rearrangement uses TRBV15 and TRBJ1-5, with 7 bases matching TRBD1. Germline CDR1 reads LNHNV; CDR2 reads YYDKDF (reference sequence). The CDR3 totals 15 residues. J lost 7 bases, V lost 0 bases, and 6 bases had no gene match. The complete variable domain, with remaining parts taken from reference TRBV15 and TRBJ1-5, reads DAMVIQNPRYQVTQFGKPVTLSCSQTLNHNVMYWYQQKSSQAPKLLFHYYDKDFNNEADTPDNFQSRRPNTSFCFLDIRSPGLGDTAMYLCATSREETGRQPQHFGDGTRLSIL.

The chain employs TRBV9 and TRBJ2-1; D gene uncertain. This CDR3 has 11 residues. V shed 10 bases and J shed 7 bases, with 12 bases lying between them. The germline V gene encodes CDR1 SGDLS and CDR2 YYNGEE. This CDR3 reads CALLKANEQFF. In DNA, the CDR3 is TGTGCCCTACTGAAGGCGAATGAGCAGTTCTTC.

CDR3 protein: CAWDPRRTGSYNEQFF. The CDR3 nucleotides are TGTGCCTGGGATCCCCGCAGGACAGGTTCCTACAATGAGCAGTTCTTC. The V and J genes are TRBV30 and TRBJ2-1, with 7 bases that match TRBD1. This CDR3 comprises 16 residues. The V and J ends lost 5 bases and 1 base, in that order; junction bases with no gene match: 11. The V gene's germline CDR1 is GTSNPN and CDR2 SVGIG (reference sequence).

The chain has TRBV2 and TRBJ2-3, with D uncertain. This CDR3 contains 12 residues. Trimming shortened V by 3 bases and J by 4 bases, and 5 bases separated the two germline ends. Per the germline V gene, CDR1 is SNHLY and CDR2 is FYNNEI. CDR3 sequence reads: CASSDRSDTQYF. CDR3 in DNA: TGTGCCAGCAGTGACCGATCAGATACGCAGTATTTT.

This clone was seen just once. The chain has TRBV7-9 and TRBJ2-2; D may be TRBD2 (5 bases). V shed 5 bases and J shed 0 bases, with 10 bases lying between them. The length of the CDR3 is 15 residues. Germline V gene lookup returns CDR1 SEHNR and CDR2 FQNEAQ (reference sequence). CDR3 protein: CASSPVGANTGELFF. CDR3 DNA sequence: TGTGCCAGCAGCCCGGTGGGAGCGAACACCGGGGAGCTGTTTTTT.

V and J are TRBV2 and TRBJ2-5; 7 bases line up with TRBD2. V lost 7 bases to trimming and J lost 7 bases; unmatched junction nucleotides: 12. The CDR3 consists of 14 residues. Germline V gene data show CDR1 as SNHLY and CDR2 as FYNNEI. The CDR3 sequence is CASMTQAGSVTQYF. The CDR3 bases are TGTGCCAGCATGACTCAAGCGGGGTCCGTGACCCAGTACTTC.

The CDR3 DNA follows: TGTGCCAGCAGCTCATGGACAGGGAGGACGAACATTCAGTACTTC. Its protein product is CASSSWTGRTNIQYF. The chain carries TRBV7-9 and TRBJ2-4, with 8 bases fitting TRBD1. This CDR3 comprises 15 residues. CDR1 and CDR2 (germline): SEHNR, FQNEAQ (reference sequence). V was pared by 4 bases and J by 7 bases, with 9 bases of the junction left unmatched.

The chain combines TRBV10-3 with TRBJ2-1; TRBD1 agrees at 8 bases. The CDR3 consists of 15 residues. Trimming removed 10 bases from V and 0 bases from J; junction bases left unmatched: 8. Germline values: CDR1 ENHRY, CDR2 SYGVKD. In DNA, the CDR3 is TGTGCCACCTCGGACGGACAGGGCTCCTACAATGAGCAGTTCTTC. Amino acids: CATSDGQGSYNEQFF.

The chain employs TRBV27 and TRBJ1-5, with 9 bases aligning to TRBD1. Germline V lookup: CDR1 MNHEY, CDR2 SMNVEV (reference sequence). This CDR3 has 15 residues. V shed 6 bases, J shed 7 bases, and the junction held 10 bases outside the gene matches. CDR3 residues: CASRQGTGNWQPQHF. CDR3 nucleotide sequence: TGTGCCAGCAGACAAGGGACAGGGAATTGGCAGCCCCAGCATTTT.

This sequence joins TRBV30 and TRBJ2-5, with D maybe TRBD2 (5 bases). Gene TRBJ2-7 matches the end of the DNA better, so the J call may be wrong. This CDR3 comprises 13 residues. CDR1 is GTSNPN, CDR2 SVGIG, per germline (reference sequence). CDR3 amino acids: CAWSPGKSYEQYF. The DNA for the CDR3 is TGTGCCTGGAGTCCGGGGAAGTCCTACGAGCAGTACTTC.

J is TRBJ1-1 and V is TRBV6-1; tentative D call: TRBD1 (5 bases). The ends were cut back, 8 bases at V and 3 bases at J, with 13 bases in the middle. Per the germline V gene, CDR1 is MNHNS and CDR2 is SASEGT. CDR3 length equals 13 residues. CDR3 in amino acids: CASPTPGDTEAFF. CDR3 in DNA: TGTGCCAGCCCTACACCGGGGGACACTGAAGCTTTCTTT.

V usage is TRBV5-1 and J usage is TRBJ2-3; D possibly matches TRBD1 or TRBD2 (5 bases each). CDR3 length: 14 residues. The germline V gene has CDR1 SGHRS and CDR2 YFSETQ. V gave up 3 bases and J gave up 4 bases, with 12 bases separating them. The CDR3 DNA reads as TGCGCCAGCAGCTGGGGGACCCGGGCAGATACGCAGTATTTT. Protein product: CASSWGTRADTQYF.

The chain recombines TRBV9 with TRBJ1-6, with 9 nucleotides matching TRBD1. This CDR3 comprises 16 residues. Germline lookup yields CDR1 SGDLS and CDR2 YYNGEE. The V gene end was trimmed by 1 base and the J gene end by 7 bases; junction bases not matched to a gene: 6. CDR3 nucleotides: TGTGCCAGCAGCGTAACTGGGGACAGGGCGAATTCACCCCTCCACTTT. Encoded protein: CASSVTGDRANSPLHF.

Comment on this clone: The sample carries other DNA sequences with the same CDR3. J is TRBJ1-1 and V is TRBV5-4; 9 nucleotides match TRBD1. Per germline, CDR1 SGHNT and CDR2 YYREEE (reference sequence). The CDR3 is made up of 15 amino acids. The ends lost 2 bases at V and 2 bases at J; junction bases unmatched: 4. The CDR3 DNA follows: TGTGCCAGCAGCTTCCGGACAGGGGCCAACACTGAAGCTTTCTTT. Translating gives CASSFRTGANTEAFF.

The chain links TRBV6-1 to TRBJ1-1; D is ambiguous. The V and J ends lost 8 bases and 4 bases respectively, with 17 bases between them. The length of the CDR3 is 14 residues. Germline-derived CDR1 and CDR2 are MNHNS and SASEGT. CDR3 bases: TGTGCCAGCCGACGAGGAGGCTTGGGCACTGAAGCTTTCTTT. Encoded protein: CASRRGGLGTEAFF.

The chain recombines TRBV27 with TRBJ2-2, with TRBD2 matching 7 bases. Germline loops: CDR1 MNHEY, CDR2 SMNVEV (reference sequence). The CDR3 length is 13 residues. V was clipped by 6 bases and J by 5 bases; unmatched bases: 3. CDR3 nucleotides: TGTGCCAGCAGGTTGGGAGGGACCGGGGAGCTGTTTTTT. Its protein is CASRLGGTGELFF.